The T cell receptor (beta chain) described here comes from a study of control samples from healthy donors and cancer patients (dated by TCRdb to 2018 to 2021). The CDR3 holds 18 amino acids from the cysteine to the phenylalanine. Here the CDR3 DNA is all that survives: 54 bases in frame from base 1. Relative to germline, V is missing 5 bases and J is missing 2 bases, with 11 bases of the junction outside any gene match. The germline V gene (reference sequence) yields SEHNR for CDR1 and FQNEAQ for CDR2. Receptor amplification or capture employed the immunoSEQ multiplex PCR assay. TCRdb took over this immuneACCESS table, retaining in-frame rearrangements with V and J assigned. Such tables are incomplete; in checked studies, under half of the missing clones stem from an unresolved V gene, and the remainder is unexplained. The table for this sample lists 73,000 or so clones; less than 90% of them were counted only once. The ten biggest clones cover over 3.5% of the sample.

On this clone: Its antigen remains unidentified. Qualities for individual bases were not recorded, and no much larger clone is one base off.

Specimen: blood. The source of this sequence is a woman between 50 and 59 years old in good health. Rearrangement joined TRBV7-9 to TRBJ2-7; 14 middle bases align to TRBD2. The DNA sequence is TGTGCCAGCAGCCCGGGACTAGCGGGAGCCTCGGCGCCCTACGAGCAGTACTTC. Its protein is CASSPGLAGASAPYEQYF.